What follows are 12 T cell receptor beta chains derived from one specimen sequenced in a study of TIL therapy for anti-PD-1-resistant metastatic lung cancer. Sequencing used immunoSEQ v3. Using immunoSEQ multiplex PCR, the repertoire was profiled, and TCRdb retains in-frame clones only, with some absent. Of 95,000 or so clones detected, roughly 65% appear once; the ten largest clones hold over 9.5%. The time point here: pre-treatment sample, taken before nivolumab and TIL therapy. The tumor samples were excised metastases, mostly pleural nodules or supraclavicular lymph nodes. This specimen was tumor tissue, taken at baseline. The receptors come from a person between 25 and 79 years old with non-small cell lung cancer.

The V and J genes are TRBV13 and TRBJ2-1; D tentatively reads TRBD1 or TRBD2 (5 bases each). CDR1 and CDR2 (germline): PRHDT, FYEKMQ (reference sequence). V was pared by 1 base and J by 7 bases, with 14 bases between. This CDR3 is built from 15 residues. DNA for the CDR3: TGTGCCAGCAGCTTAGAAACGGGGCGCTCGAATGAGCAGTTCTTC. Translated: CASSLETGRSNEQFF.

The V call is TRBV12-3 or TRBV12-4, the J call TRBJ2-2; no definite D call. The CDR3 is made up of 11 amino acids. Trimming stripped 4 bases from V and 7 bases from J, with 4 bases between. The CDR3 protein is CASSSIGELFF. As DNA, the CDR3 is TGTGCCAGCAGTTCGATCGGGGAGCTGTTTTTT.

This clone occurred once. The chain joins TRBV5-1 to TRBJ1-1; 9 nucleotides line up with TRBD1. Germline loops: CDR1 SGHRS, CDR2 YFSETQ. V lost 2 bases, J lost 11 bases, and 10 bases stayed unmatched. The CDR3 length is 14 residues. CDR3 loop: CASSLNTGGAGAFF. CDR3 nucleotide sequence: TGCGCCAGCAGCTTAAACACAGGGGGCGCAGGGGCTTTCTTT.

This clone occurred many times. J is TRBJ1-1 and V is TRBV4-1, with TRBD1 identical over 8 bases. The CDR3 consists of 17 residues. In germline, CDR1 is MGHRA, CDR2 YSYEKL. V shed 4 bases and J 6 bases; nucleotides not matched to a gene: 16. CDR3 bases: TGCGCCAGCAGCCGGAACACAGCAGGGGGCTATTTCGCTGAAGCTTTCTTT. Translated, it gives CASSRNTAGGYFAEAFF.

This sequence joins TRBV13 and TRBJ2-5; the match to TRBD1 covers 9 bases. In germline, CDR1 is PRHDT, CDR2 FYEKMQ (reference sequence). V gave up 5 bases and J gave up 4 bases; unmatched junction bases: 8. The length of the CDR3 is 15 residues. The CDR3, as DNA: TGTGCCAGCAGCCCCTGGGACAGGGTAGGAGAGACCCAGTACTTC. Translating it yields CASSPWDRVGETQYF.

The chain uses TRBV4-2 and TRBJ2-2; tentatively, D is TRBD2 (6 bases). The CDR3 totals 16 residues. CDR1 and CDR2 (germline): LGHNA, YNFKEQ. Between the trimmed V and J ends, which lost 0 bases and 5 bases, there was a span of 13 bases. The CDR3 region is CASSQDSLAPTGELFF. The CDR3 DNA reads TGTGCCAGCAGCCAAGATTCCCTAGCGCCGACCGGGGAGCTGTTTTTT.

This clone showed up just once. The chain's CDR3 is CASSFGTSADEQFF. The CDR3 DNA is TGCGCCAGCAGCTTCGGGACTAGCGCCGATGAGCAGTTCTTC. V is TRBV5-1 and J is TRBJ2-1, with 10 bases that match TRBD2. CDR3 length equals 14 residues. The V gene's germline CDR1 is SGHRS and CDR2 YFSETQ. V lost 2 bases and J lost 8; bases outside the gene matches: 4.

This clone has just one count. The chain joins TRBV28 to TRBJ1-1; 7 bases map to TRBD1. With 4 bases clipped from V and 3 bases from J, the junction kept 5 bases outside the gene matches. This CDR3 is 14 amino acids long. In germline, CDR1 is MDHEN, CDR2 SYDVKM. CDR3 sequence (DNA): TGTGCCAGCAGTTCACAGGGGAAGGACACTGAAGCTTTCTTT. Amino acid sequence: CASSSQGKDTEAFF.

The chain combines TRBV7-2 with TRBJ2-1, with D maybe TRBD1 (6 bases). The CDR3 contains 13 residues. Germline values: CDR1 SGHTA, CDR2 FQGNSA. Deletions cut 4 bases from V and 7 bases from J, with 11 bases between. The CDR3 loop is CASSSSQGNEQFF. DNA for the CDR3: TGTGCCAGCAGCTCGTCACAGGGTAATGAGCAGTTCTTC.

The chain has TRBV9 and TRBJ2-1; D is perhaps TRBD1 (6 bases). CDR1 SGDLS and CDR2 YYNGEE come from the germline V gene. This CDR3 spans 16 amino acids. Deletions cut 0 bases from V and 9 bases from J, with 19 bases between. The CDR3 bases are TGTGCCAGCAGCGTAGGGACCACTGGACAGTTGCCTGAGCAGTTCTTC. The encoded protein is CASSVGTTGQLPEQFF.

This clone showed up just once. This chain links TRBV28 with TRBJ2-3, with 13 bases lining up with TRBD2. CDR1 is MDHEN, CDR2 SYDVKM, per germline. J gave up 9 bases and V 5 bases, and 11 bases lay outside the gene matches. The CDR3 spans 16 residues. The CDR3: CASSSGTSGEERTQYF. The CDR3 region has the DNA TGTGCCAGCAGTAGTGGGACTAGCGGGGAAGAGCGGACGCAGTATTTT. The complete variable domain, with remaining parts taken from reference TRBV28 and TRBJ2-3, reads DVKVTQSSRYLVKRTGEKVFLECVQDMDHENMFWYRQDPGLGLRLIYFSYDVKMKEKGDIPEGYSVSREKKERFSLILESASTNQTSMYLCASSSGTSGEERTQYFGPGTRLTVL.

The CDR3 DNA reads TGTGCCAGCAGTGAAGGGTGGACAGGGTTCTCCTACGAGCAGTACTTC. It yields the protein CASSEGWTGFSYEQYF. The chain is built from TRBV6-1 and TRBJ2-7, with 8 bases identical to TRBD1. The CDR3 has 16 amino acids. CDR1 MNHNS and CDR2 SASEGT come from the germline V gene. The V and J ends lost 1 base and 0 bases, in that order; junction bases with no gene match: 5.